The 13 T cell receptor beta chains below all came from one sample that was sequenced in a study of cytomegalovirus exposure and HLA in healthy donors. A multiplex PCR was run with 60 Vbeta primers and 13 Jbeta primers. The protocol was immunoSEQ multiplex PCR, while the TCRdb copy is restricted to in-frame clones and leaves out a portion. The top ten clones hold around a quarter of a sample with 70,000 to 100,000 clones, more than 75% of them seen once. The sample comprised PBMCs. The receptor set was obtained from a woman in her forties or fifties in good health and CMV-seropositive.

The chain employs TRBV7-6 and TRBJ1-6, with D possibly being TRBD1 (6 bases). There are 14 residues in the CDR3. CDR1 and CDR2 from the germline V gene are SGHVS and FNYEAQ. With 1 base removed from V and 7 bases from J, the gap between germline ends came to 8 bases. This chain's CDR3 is CASSLDTGNSPLHF. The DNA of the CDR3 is TGTGCCAGCAGCTTAGATACAGGGAATTCACCCCTCCACTTT. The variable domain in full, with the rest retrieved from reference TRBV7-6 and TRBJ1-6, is GAGVSQSPRYKVTKRGQDVALRCDPISGHVSLYWYRQALGQGPEFLTYFNYEAQQDKSGLPNDRFSAERPEGSISTLTIQRTEQRDSAMYRCASSLDTGNSPLHFGNGTRLTVT.

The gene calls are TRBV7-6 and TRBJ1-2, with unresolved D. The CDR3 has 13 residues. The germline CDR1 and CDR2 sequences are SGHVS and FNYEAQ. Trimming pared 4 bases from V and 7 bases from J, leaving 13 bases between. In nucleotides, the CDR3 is TGTGCCAGCAGCTACCCCTCGCGGATTGGCTACACCTTC. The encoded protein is CASSYPSRIGYTF.

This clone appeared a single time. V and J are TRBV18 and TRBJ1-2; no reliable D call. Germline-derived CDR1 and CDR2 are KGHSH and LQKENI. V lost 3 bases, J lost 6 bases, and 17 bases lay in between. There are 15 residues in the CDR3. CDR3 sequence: CASSPFFGQEDGYTF. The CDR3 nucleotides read TGTGCCAGCTCACCGTTCTTTGGGCAGGAGGATGGCTACACCTTC.

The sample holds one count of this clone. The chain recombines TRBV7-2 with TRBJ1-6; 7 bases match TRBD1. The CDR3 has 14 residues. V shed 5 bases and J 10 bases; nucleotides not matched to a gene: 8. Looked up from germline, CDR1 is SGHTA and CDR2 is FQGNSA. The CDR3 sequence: CASSLDRVPSPLHF. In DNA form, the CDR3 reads TGTGCCAGCAGCCTCGACAGGGTCCCCTCACCCCTCCACTTT.

Here the CDR3 reads CASSFSHSGGGGEEQFF. DNA for the CDR3: TGTGCCAGCAGCTTCAGTCATAGCGGGGGTGGTGGGGAGGAGCAGTTCTTC. The chain has TRBV5-6 and TRBJ2-1; 9 bases align to TRBD2. CDR3 length equals 17 residues. Germline-derived CDR1 and CDR2 are SGHDT and YYEEEE. The ends lost 2 bases at V and 10 bases at J; junction bases unmatched: 16.

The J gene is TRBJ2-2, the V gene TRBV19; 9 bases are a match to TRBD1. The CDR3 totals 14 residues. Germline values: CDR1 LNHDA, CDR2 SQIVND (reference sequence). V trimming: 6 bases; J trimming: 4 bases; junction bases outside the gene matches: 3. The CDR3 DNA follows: TGTGCCAGTAGGGGACAGGGCGGCACCGGGGAGCTGTTTTTT. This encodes CASRGQGGTGELFF.

CDR3 loop: CASSPMTVKYNSPLHF. The CDR3 DNA sequence: TGTGCCAGCTCACCAATGACAGTGAAATATAATTCACCCCTCCACTTT. The chain combines TRBV18 with TRBJ1-6, with a tentative D call TRBD1 (5 bases). The CDR3 is 16 amino acids. V shed 2 bases and J shed 4 bases, with 12 bases lying between them. Germline V gene data show CDR1 as KGHSH and CDR2 as LQKENI.

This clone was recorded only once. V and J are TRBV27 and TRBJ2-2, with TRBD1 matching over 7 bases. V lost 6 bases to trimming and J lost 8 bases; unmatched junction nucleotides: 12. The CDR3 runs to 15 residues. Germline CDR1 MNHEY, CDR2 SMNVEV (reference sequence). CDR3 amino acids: CASRRADRTAGELFF. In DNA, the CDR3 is TGTGCCAGCAGACGGGCGGACAGGACAGCGGGGGAGCTGTTTTTT.

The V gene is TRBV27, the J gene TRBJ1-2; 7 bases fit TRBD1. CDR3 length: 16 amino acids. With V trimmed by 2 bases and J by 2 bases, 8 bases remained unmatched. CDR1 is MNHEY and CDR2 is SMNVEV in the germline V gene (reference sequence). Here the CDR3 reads CASSLHSGQLNYGYTF. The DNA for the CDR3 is TGTGCCAGCAGTTTACATTCGGGACAGTTGAACTATGGCTACACCTTC.

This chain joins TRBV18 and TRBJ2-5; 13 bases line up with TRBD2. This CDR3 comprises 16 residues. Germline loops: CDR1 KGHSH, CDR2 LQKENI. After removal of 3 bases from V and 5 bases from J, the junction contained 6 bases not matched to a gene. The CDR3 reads CASSPPGLAGQETQYF. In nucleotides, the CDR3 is TGTGCCAGCTCACCCCCGGGACTAGCGGGACAGGAGACCCAGTACTTC.

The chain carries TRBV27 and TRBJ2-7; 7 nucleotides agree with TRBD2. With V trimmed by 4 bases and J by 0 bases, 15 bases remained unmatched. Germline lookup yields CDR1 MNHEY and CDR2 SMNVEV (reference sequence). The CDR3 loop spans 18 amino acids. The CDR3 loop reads CASSWSSPTSVSSYEQYV. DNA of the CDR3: TGTGCCAGCAGTTGGTCCTCCCCAACTAGCGTCAGCTCCTACGAGCAGTACGTC.

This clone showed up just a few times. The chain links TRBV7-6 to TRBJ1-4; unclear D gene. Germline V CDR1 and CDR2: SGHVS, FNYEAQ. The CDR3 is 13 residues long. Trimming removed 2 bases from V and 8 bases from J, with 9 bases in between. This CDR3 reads CASSLNTGEKLFF. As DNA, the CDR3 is TGTGCCAGCAGCTTAAATACGGGGGAAAAACTGTTTTTT.

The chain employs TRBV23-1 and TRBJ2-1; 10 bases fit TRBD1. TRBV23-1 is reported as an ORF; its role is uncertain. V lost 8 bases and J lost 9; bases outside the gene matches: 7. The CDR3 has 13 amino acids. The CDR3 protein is CASGRDRGVEQFF. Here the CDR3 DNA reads TGCGCCAGCGGCCGGGACAGGGGCGTTGAGCAGTTCTTC.